Sequencing of this T cell receptor (beta chain) was carried out in a study of shared clonotypes between healthy human individuals (dated by TCRdb to 2019 to 2021). Background on the whole study: The cohort included three men and a couple of women between 18 and 49 years of age. To estimate repertoire size and how much clonotypes are shared between individuals, the study performed deep sequencing of blood TCR repertoires from a handful of healthy adults. Different laboratories and diverse techniques were used to prepare libraries and sequence TCR repertoires, to increase sequencing depth and limit assay-specific biases. For each donor, CD4 naive and CD4 memory were each given three plates, CD8 naive was given two plates, and CD8 memory was given one plate. Between about 0.8 and 8.9 billion PBMCs per donor were obtained by leukapheresis.

This clone occurred once. Its recognized antigen is unknown. No quality values exist for individual bases; no much larger clone is one base distant. Other nucleotide sequences in the sample specify the same CDR3. Using the deep immunoSEQ assay, TCR CDR3 regions were amplified from genomic DNA by multiplex PCR. Extracted genomic DNA from each cell subset was spread evenly across all wells of several immunoSEQ 96-well plates, with each plate serving as a replicate. For sorted subsets, each replicate PCR was loaded with about 0.2 ug genomic DNA, equivalent to about 33,000 T cell genomes. Purified libraries were measured with a Qubit 3.0 fluorometer, size-checked on a Bioanalyzer 2100, and measured again with the KAPA Library Quantification kit. Each immunoSEQ 96-well plate was sequenced on its own single-read 150-cycle Illumina NextSeq 550 flow cell. Turning to the authors' computational methods: Because the immunoSEQ output included only junctional sequences and no quality scores, the filtering could not be the same as the filtering used for full-length reads. To assign V/J genes and CDR3, sequences were annotated using PyIR, a Python wrapper for IgBLAST v1.9, with IMGT germline references. Any read was removed if the V/J assignment was weak (E-value above 1e-6), the CDR3 was missing, or the read contained stop codons, out-of-frame junctions, or ambiguous translated residues. V3J clonotypes were defined as sequences sharing an identical inferred V gene, J gene, and CDR3 amino acid sequence. To compute the percentage overlap between repertoires, the number of shared unique clonotypes was divided by the size of the smaller repertoire. RTK rarefaction, the Chao1 estimator, and Recon v2.1 estimates of unobserved clonotypes were used to assess repertoire richness. OLGA was used to compute generation probabilities for all TCRbeta clonotypes that the gDNA method yielded from a few donors. TCRdb carries this immuneACCESS record with in-frame sequences only. Its versions omit some clonotypes, under half of them owing to an unresolved V gene in the studies checked, with the rest unexplained. V and J calls and clone size are as listed in that table; D and trimming were resolved from the DNA. The sample table shows 1,500,000 or so clones, and approximately 98.5% are seen once. The ten biggest clones cover 0.36% of the sample.

On the study overall, not on this receptor specifically: About 4.5% of naive CD4, 3.5% of naive CD8, approximately 2.2% of memory CD4, and 0.4% of memory CD8 clonotypes were shared across a few donors. Sampling was restricted to blood, and TCR repertoires in tissue are likely to differ from TCR repertoires in blood. The genetic and exposure-history diversity represented was limited by the small number of donors. Rarefaction of sorted-subset datasets indicated incomplete sequencing despite the large sequencing depth. Compared with non-shared clonotypes, clonotypes shared by all four sorted-subset donors had higher generation probabilities. Pairwise subsampling indicated that sequencing depth was expected to affect the degree of clonotype sharing among donors. Estimated clonotype richness was generally larger for naive than for memory subsets.

Sequences MDHEN (CDR1) and SYDVKM (CDR2) are obtained from the germline V gene. The cysteine opens and the phenylalanine closes a CDR3 of 15 amino acids. Just CDR3 DNA is preserved here, 45 bases in frame from base 1. The germline V and J ends show losses of 5 bases and 0 bases respectively, and no gene match explains 0 bases of the junction. The donors were healthy, HIV-negative adults who had no recently reported acute infections or vaccinations. Every donor was a Caucasian adult living in Nashville, Tennessee, USA. CD4+ T cells were enriched by magnetic negative selection, after which naive cells were positively selected on CD45RA and the negative fraction was taken as the memory subset. After blood collection by leukapheresis, PBMCs were isolated using Ficoll-Histopaque density gradient centrifugation and then cryopreserved in the vapor phase of liquid nitrogen. Purity and quantity of every magnetically sorted T cell population were checked by analytical flow cytometry. Each sorted fraction had its genomic DNA isolated and then quantified by UV absorbance on a Nanodrop 2000c.

The sequence came from a man aged 25 to 45 in good health. The V gene is TRBV28 and the J gene is TRBJ2-1; 11 bases in the middle match TRBD2. Sequencing was carried out using naive CD4+ T cells sorted from blood. The cell subset or site label corresponds to: CD45RA+ positively selected. Here is the DNA: TGTGCCAGCAGTGGGACTAGCGGCTCCTACAATGAGCAGTTCTTC. Its coded protein is CASSGTSGSYNEQFF.